This T cell receptor (beta chain) was sequenced in a study of T cells after yellow fever vaccination. Worth noting for this clonotype: Its antigen remains unknown.

Trimming took off 1 base at V and 2 bases at J, with 8 bases between the two ends. The CDR3 has 14 residues. Germline-derived CDR1 and CDR2 are MNHNS and SASEGT. Overall study findings and caveats: The booster saw the reappearance of most primary-vaccination clones (roughly 95% CD4, almost 90% CD8).

Each CDR3 protein gets one entry after TCRdb re-called the 5' RACE reads with MiXCR. Here the sample spans 500,000 to 650,000 distinct CDR3 sequences, around 16% being singletons. This rearrangement joins TRBV6-1 to TRBJ1-2; D ambiguous. The sequencing used PBMCs, collected 5 days after the first yellow fever vaccination. This receptor was identified in a man younger than 35 who received the YFV17D yellow fever vaccine. The CDR3 here is CASSEVEVNYGYTF. The CDR3 DNA follows: TGTGCCAGCAGTGAAGTCGAGGTGAACTATGGCTACACCTTC.